The clone carrying this TCR beta chain was observed a handful of times. The sample originates from a study of blood T cell repertoires in COVID-19. In the study overall: COVID-19 samples from acute and convalescent phases originated in the United States, Italy and Spain. From T cells, B-cell-depleted T cells, or PBMCs came the material, which was cDNA or gDNA.

The J segment lost 5 bases and the V segment lost 7 bases, leaving 10 bases of the junction unmatched. Germline-derived CDR1 and CDR2 are MNHEY and SVGAGI. The CDR3 totals 14 residues. Original processing notes: Estimates of nucleated cell counts were drawn from the amplification of reference gene primers. Produced via immunoSEQ multiplex PCR; TCRdb's table is partial and in-frame only. V and J calls and clone size are those listed in that table; D and trimming were worked out from the DNA. The repertoire holds 250,000 or so clones, 75% to 90% seen once, with under 2.5% in the top ten. The sequencing sample was made of peripheral blood. The receptor's source is a man aged 25-45 years with active or convalescent COVID-19. V is TRBV6-5 and J is TRBJ1-1, with 7 bases lining up with TRBD1. Written as DNA, the CDR3 is TGTGCCAGCATTAGGACAGGCGCGAAAACTGAAGCTTTCTTT. Residues: CASIRTGAKTEAFF.